This entry lists 16 T cell receptor beta chains sequenced from one sample in a study of T-cell memory formation after mild COVID-19. One entry per CDR3 protein, called by TCRdb with MiXCR from the 5' RACE reads. Among hundreds of thousands of distinct CDR3 sequences listed, around 17% were seen once. Sequenced: PBMCs or a T cell subset sorted from them (not recorded which). These receptors came from an adult woman who had mild COVID-19 (a few samples of this study predate the infection). Cell type and time point are not known.

This clonotype was picked up a small number of times. The chain employs TRBV10-3 and TRBJ2-5; D is unclear. CDR1 and CDR2 (germline): ENHRY, SYGVKD. The CDR3 totals 11 residues. Trimming took 5 bases from V and 3 from J, leaving 4 bases between them. The CDR3 DNA reads TGTGCCATCAGTCAGGAAGAGACCCAGTACTTC. Its protein is CAISQEETQYF.

The V gene is TRBV30, the J gene TRBJ2-7; 10 bases match TRBD2. This CDR3 has 14 amino acids. The germline CDR1 and CDR2 sequences are GTSNPN and SVGIG (reference sequence). The V gene end was trimmed by 0 bases and the J gene end by 5 bases; junction bases not matched to a gene: 4. The CDR3 here is CAWSVAGGPHEQYF. CDR3 nucleotide sequence: TGTGCCTGGAGTGTAGCGGGAGGGCCCCACGAGCAGTACTTC.

V usage is TRBV7-6 and J usage is TRBJ2-5, with TRBD2 matching over 7 bases. This CDR3 region has 14 residues. The germline V gene encodes CDR1 SGHVS and CDR2 FNYEAQ. Unmatched junction bases numbered 7, after V lost 5 bases and J lost 4 bases. The CDR3 loop is CASSPGLELETQYF. CDR3 nucleotides: TGTGCCAGCAGCCCCGGACTAGAACTAGAGACCCAGTACTTC.

The table lists this clonotype with a few counts. One end of the junction is discordant with germline, which a read error may explain. The V gene is TRBV2, the J gene TRBJ2-7; D might be TRBD2 (5 bases). Germline lookup yields CDR1 SNHLY and CDR2 FYNNEI. This CDR3 comprises 15 residues. Here the CDR3 reads CASSEGRTGSGRKNF. As DNA, the CDR3 is TGTGCCAGCAGTGAAGGTCGGACGGGGTCCGGGCGGAAAAACTTC.

This clonotype came up a few times. This chain uses TRBV20-1 with TRBJ2-2; D possibly corresponds to TRBD1 (6 bases). The CDR3 spans 13 residues. V was cut by 5 bases and J by 1 base, with 8 bases left in between. In germline, CDR1 is DFQATT, CDR2 SNEGSKA (reference sequence). The CDR3 sequence is CSALDRNTGELFF. The CDR3 nucleotides are TGCAGTGCTCTGGACAGGAACACCGGGGAGCTGTTTTTT.

This sequence joins TRBV4-1 and TRBJ2-5, with 8 positions matching TRBD2. CDR1 and CDR2 from the germline V gene are MGHRA and YSYEKL. V lost 1 base, J lost 5 bases, and 6 bases stayed unmatched. CDR3 length: 15 amino acids. In nucleotides, the CDR3 is TGCGCCAGCAGCCAAGGTCGCGGGGGGCAGGAGACCCAGTACTTC. Protein product: CASSQGRGGQETQYF.

The chain has TRBV15 and TRBJ2-2; TRBD1 matches at 10 bases. The junction had 5 bases not matched to a gene; V was cut back by 6 bases and J by 4 bases. This CDR3 spans 15 amino acids. Per germline, CDR1 LNHNV and CDR2 YYDKDF (reference sequence). CDR3 nucleotides: TGTGCCACCAGGAGACAGGGGGCAGTCACCGGGGAGCTGTTTTTT. It translates to CATRRQGAVTGELFF. Complete variable domain (other parts from reference TRBV15 and TRBJ2-2): DAMVIQNPRYQVTQFGKPVTLSCSQTLNHNVMYWYQQKSSQAPKLLFHYYDKDFNNEADTPDNFQSRRPNTSFCFLDIRSPGLGDTAMYLCATRRQGAVTGELFFGEGSRLTVL.

This chain joins TRBV20-1 and TRBJ2-7; D not resolved. This CDR3 is 11 amino acids long. The germline V gene has CDR1 DFQATT and CDR2 SNEGSKA (reference sequence). Trimming shortened V by 7 bases and J by 9 bases, and 16 bases separated the two germline ends. CDR3 DNA: TGCAGTGGCGGAGCAGGTGTCCGGCAGTACTTC. Translating gives CSGGAGVRQYF.

The genes are TRBV12-3 or TRBV12-4 and TRBJ1-2; 7 bases map to TRBD1. This CDR3 is built from 13 residues. The V and J ends lost 4 bases and 8 bases, in that order; junction bases with no gene match: 7. DNA of the CDR3: TGTGCCAGCAGTTCGACAGGGACGGGCGGCTACACCTTC. Residues: CASSSTGTGGYTF.

The chain links TRBV5-1 to TRBJ2-7; 7 bases are a match to TRBD1. The germline V gene has CDR1 SGHRS and CDR2 YFSETQ. The CDR3 has 14 residues. V was pared by 5 bases and J by 3 bases, with 8 bases of the junction left unmatched. This CDR3 reads CASRATGQIYEQYF. CDR3 coding DNA: TGCGCCAGCAGAGCTACGGGACAGATCTACGAGCAGTACTTC.

This clonotype showed up just a few times. The CDR3 nucleotides read TGTGCCAGCAGCTTCGACTGGAATGAAAAACTGTTTTTT. This encodes CASSFDWNEKLFF. The chain couples TRBV5-5 to TRBJ1-4; the D is unclear. With 2 bases removed from V and 5 bases from J, the gap between germline ends came to 7 bases. The germline CDR1 and CDR2 sequences are SGHKS and YYEKEE (reference sequence). This CDR3 spans 13 amino acids.

This chain connects TRBV27 to TRBJ2-1; 7 nucleotides line up with TRBD1. CDR3 length: 14 amino acids. CDR1 is MNHEY, CDR2 SMNVEV, per germline (reference sequence). V lost 5 bases, J lost 2 bases, and 3 bases stayed unmatched. CDR3 sequence reads: CASSVTGPYNEQFF. CDR3 DNA sequence: TGTGCCAGCAGTGTGACAGGGCCCTACAATGAGCAGTTCTTC.

This clonotype was found many times. The chain links TRBV25-1 to TRBJ2-1, with 10 bases aligning to TRBD1. The CDR3 loop spans 20 amino acids. Germline lookup yields CDR1 MGHDK and CDR2 SYGVNS. J lost 1 base, V lost 4 bases, and 16 bases had no gene match. CDR3 amino acids: CASSGIPGQGLIGSYNEQFF. The CDR3 nucleotides are TGTGCCAGCAGTGGCATACCGGGACAGGGGCTGATAGGGTCCTACAATGAGCAGTTCTTC.

A few counts support this clonotype. The rearrangement uses TRBV9 and TRBJ2-1; possibly TRBD2 for D (6 bases). Germline assignment: CDR1 SGDLS and CDR2 YYNGEE. Trimming pared 7 bases from V and 6 bases from J, leaving 11 bases between. The CDR3 runs to 12 residues. The CDR3 DNA is TGTGCCAGCGGAGGAGGGAGCAATGAGCAGTTCTTC. Its protein product is CASGGGSNEQFF.

V gene TRBV19 combines with J gene TRBJ2-3; 8 nucleotides line up with TRBD1. The CDR3 covers 14 residues. Germline-derived CDR1 and CDR2 are LNHDA and SQIVND (reference sequence). The V gene end was trimmed by 7 bases and the J gene end by 1 base; junction bases not matched to a gene: 4. CDR3: CASTQGAGTDTQYF. CDR3 bases: TGTGCCAGTACCCAGGGGGCGGGCACAGATACGCAGTATTTT.

As DNA, the CDR3 is TGCAGTGCTAGAGACCCTACAGGGGGCTCGAACACCGGGGAGCTGTTTTTT. Translation gives CSARDPTGGSNTGELFF. The genes are TRBV20-1 and TRBJ2-2; TRBD1 aligns across 9 bases. There are 17 residues in the CDR3. Germline CDR1 reads DFQATT; CDR2 reads SNEGSKA (reference sequence). The trim removed 0 bases at V and 0 bases at J, leaving 5 bases unmatched.